A selection of T cell receptor beta chains follows, all from one sample in a study of early T cells in non-severe SARS-CoV-2 infection. MiXCR was run by TCRdb on the 5' RACE reads, yielding one entry per CDR3 protein. The sample records about 35,000 distinct CDR3 sequences, around 5.7% being singletons. The source material was whole blood. These receptors were collected from an adult who was a healthcare worker with PCR-confirmed SARS-CoV-2 infection or an uninfected control (not recorded which). Each CDR3 is given with its conserved first and last residue. D genes are given only for firm matches. Only some rows state a clone size, as once, few, many or a class for expanded clones.

V	size	length	D	J	CDR3	DNA
TRBV11-2	.	15	TRBD1	TRBJ2-3	CASSPTGGTADTQYF	TGTGCCAGCAGCCCCACAGGGGGGACGGCAGATACGCAGTATTTT
TRBV6-2/TRBV6-3	many	13	.	TRBJ1-1	CASSYLLNTEAFF	TGTGCCAGCAGTTACCTACTGAACACTGAAGCTTTCTTT
TRBV29-1	many	12	.	TRBJ2-7	CSGSGGSDEQYF	TGCAGCGGATCAGGGGGGTCTGACGAGCAGTACTTC
TRBV20-1	.	17	TRBD2	TRBJ2-5	CSARAFLAGAPGETQYF	TGCAGTGCTAGAGCTTTCTTAGCGGGAGCCCCTGGGGAGACCCAGTACTTC
TRBV7-8	many	14	TRBD2	TRBJ2-2	CAATSGTNTGELFF	TGTGCCGCGACTAGCGGGACGAACACCGGGGAGCTGTTTTTT
TRBV15	.	15	.	TRBJ1-1	CATSSGAQANTEAFF	TGTGCCACCAGCAGTGGGGCACAGGCGAACACTGAAGCTTTCTTT
TRBV5-6	many	13	.	TRBJ2-5	CASSLPHQETQYF	TGTGCCAGCAGCCTACCCCACCAAGAGACCCAGTACTTC
TRBV6-1	many	14	TRBD2	TRBJ2-3	CASSGGRAADTQYF	TGTGCCAGCAGTGGGGGGAGGGCCGCAGATACGCAGTATTTT
TRBV6-4	few	15	.	TRBJ1-2	CASSLSGAENYGYTF	TGTGCCAGCAGCCTCTCAGGGGCCGAGAACTATGGCTACACCTTC
TRBV18	many	13	.	TRBJ2-5	CASSPLYQETQYF	TGTGCCAGCTCACCCCTTTACCAAGAGACCCAGTACTTC
TRBV5-5	many	15	TRBD1	TRBJ1-1	CASTRQTGAFTEAFF	TGTGCCAGCACCCGACAGACAGGGGCGTTCACTGAAGCTTTCTTT
TRBV21-1	.	17	.	TRBJ1-4	CASSKAGGTGVNEKLFF	TGTGCCAGCAGCAAAGCGGGCGGGACAGGTGTTAATGAAAAACTGTTTTTT
TRBV7-6	few	17	TRBD2	TRBJ2-1	CASSLAGASGLYNEQFF	TGTGCCAGCAGCTTAGCTGGGGCTAGCGGCCTCTACAATGAGCAGTTCTTC
TRBV5-1	medium-sized	16	.	TRBJ2-1	CASSLEVAGRYNEQFF	TGCGCCAGCAGCTTGGAAGTGGCGGGAAGGTACAATGAGCAGTTCTTC
TRBV5-1	.	17	TRBD2	TRBJ2-5	CASSIGLAGGGQETQYF	TGCGCCAGCAGCATTGGACTAGCGGGAGGTGGGCAAGAGACCCAGTACTTC
TRBV6-5	many	15	.	TRBJ1-5	CASSPLSDSNQPQHF	TGTGCCAGCAGTCCCCTATCAGATAGCAATCAGCCCCAGCATTTT
TRBV27	few	11	TRBD2	TRBJ2-1	CASDQRGLQDF	TGTGCCAGCGATCAGCGGGGACTCCAAGACTTC
TRBV29-1	.	12	TRBD1	TRBJ1-3	CSGTGAGNTIYF	TGCAGCGGGACAGGGGCTGGAAACACCATATATTTT
TRBV20-1	few	12	.	TRBJ2-5	CSARRESETQYF	TGCAGTGCTAGACGGGAGAGTGAGACCCAGTACTTC
TRBV29-1	many	13	.	TRBJ2-2	CSVVDSNTGELFF	TGCAGCGTTGTGGACTCGAACACCGGGGAGCTGTTTTTT
TRBV3-1	many	16	TRBD2	TRBJ2-7	CASSFPTSGGTYEQYF	TGTGCCAGCAGCTTCCCGACTAGCGGAGGTACCTACGAGCAGTACTTC
TRBV2	many	19	.	TRBJ1-4	CATSFSPEEAPPTNEKLFF	TGTGCCACCTCATTTTCGCCGGAAGAGGCACCACCAACTAATGAAAAACTGTTTTTT
TRBV5-1	.	14	.	TRBJ2-5	CASSSPFLPETQYF	TGCGCCAGCAGCTCCCCGTTTCTACCGGAGACCCAGTACTTC
TRBV30	many	15	.	TRBJ1-1	CAWSRWKQGSTEAFF	TGTGCCTGGAGTAGGTGGAAACAGGGTTCCACTGAAGCTTTCTTT
TRBV7-9	many	15	TRBD1	TRBJ1-4	CASSRGQGDNEKLFF	TGTGCCAGCAGCAGGGGACAGGGGGATAATGAAAAACTGTTTTTT
TRBV12-3/TRBV12-4	many	14	TRBD1	TRBJ2-5	CASGQGAHQETQYF	TGTGCCAGTGGACAGGGGGCTCACCAAGAGACCCAGTACTTC
TRBV28	many	13	.	TRBJ2-2	CASSPPGVRELFF	TGTGCCAGCAGTCCTCCGGGGGTCCGGGAGCTGTTTTTT
TRBV20-1	many	12	.	TRBJ2-7	CSARDNNYEQYF	TGCAGTGCCCGGGACAATAACTACGAGCAGTACTTC
TRBV27	many	13	TRBD1	TRBJ2-7	CATKGQDAYEQYF	TGTGCCACCAAGGGACAGGACGCCTACGAGCAGTACTTC
TRBV12-3/TRBV12-4	once	14	.	TRBJ2-4	CASRDGLAKNIQCF	TGTGCCAGCAGGGACGGATTAGCCAAAAACATTCAGTGCTTC
TRBV5-1	many	16	.	TRBJ2-3	CASSLAVGMGADTQYF	TGCGCCAGCAGCTTGGCCGTCGGGATGGGGGCAGATACGCAGTATTTT
TRBV21-1	many	13	.	TRBJ2-2	CASSPRTAGELFF	TGTGCCAGCAGCCCGCGGACAGCAGGGGAGCTGTTTTTT